A single T cell receptor (beta chain) is shown here with its context. Antigen: not known. Amplification used 60 Vbeta primers and 13 Jbeta primers. The data were produced by immunoSEQ multiplex PCR, yet TCRdb's version contains in-frame clones alone and is incomplete. The data hold approximately 220,000 clones, with over 75% observed a single time. This sample stems from a study of cytomegalovirus exposure and HLA in healthy donors. Study-wide findings and caveats: V- and J-gene trimming in TCR beta was tied to a missense DCLRE1C variant by an analysis performed later. Roughly uniform sequencing depth across donors was assumed, possibly incorrectly. Earlier findings revealed that most TCR beta V segments proved productive either about 90% or about 30% of the time. Some V segments, TRBV6-2 and TRBV6-3 among them, were indistinguishable and were therefore excluded.

J gave up 4 bases and V 4 bases, and 12 bases lay outside the gene matches. Germline V gene lookup returns CDR1 GTSNPN and CDR2 SVGIG (reference sequence). The CDR3 has 16 amino acids. The sequence was obtained from a girl aged 2-10 years in good health and CMV-seronegative. The specimen was PBMCs. The rearrangement joins TRBV30 to TRBJ2-5; 10 bases line up with TRBD2. CDR3 DNA: TGTGCCTGGACCCGGGGGGGACTAGCGTTAATAGAGACCCAGTACTTC. This gives the protein CAWTRGGLALIETQYF.